This T cell receptor beta chain originates from a study of shared clonotypes between healthy human individuals (dated by TCRdb to between 2020 and 2021). Background for the entire study: The cohort comprised a couple of women and a few men aged 18 to 49 years. To estimate repertoire size and how much clonotypes are shared between individuals, the study performed deep sequencing of blood TCR repertoires from a few healthy adults. Each donor's leukapheresis produced roughly between roughly 0.85 and 10 billion PBMCs. Different laboratories and diverse techniques were used to prepare libraries and sequence TCR repertoires, to increase sequencing depth and limit assay-specific biases. What the authors observed across the whole study: Only blood was sampled, and tissue TCR repertoires likely differ from those in blood. Pairwise subsampling indicated that sequencing depth was expected to affect the degree of clonotype sharing among donors. Because the study included only a small number of donors, the genetic and exposure-history diversity represented was limited.

TCR CDR3 regions were amplified from genomic DNA by multiplex PCR using the deep immunoSEQ assay. Extracted genomic DNA from each cell subset was spread evenly across all wells of several immunoSEQ 96-well plates, with each plate serving as a replicate. For unsorted PBMC, around 330 ng genomic DNA, equal to tens of thousands of T cell genomes, was loaded into each replicate PCR. Ten immunoSEQ deep assay plates were used to sequence the unsorted PBMC genomic DNA. Purified libraries were quantified with a Qubit 3.0 fluorometer, sized on a Bioanalyzer 2100, and re-quantified with the KAPA Library Quantification kit. Every immunoSEQ 96-well plate was sequenced on a dedicated single-read 150-cycle Illumina NextSeq 550 flow cell. The study's processing was this. The immunoSEQ output contained only junctional sequences without quality scores, so filtering could not match that applied to full-length reads. Sequences were annotated with PyIR, a Python wrapper for IgBLAST v1.9, and V/J genes and CDR3 were assigned using IMGT germline references. Reads with weak V/J assignments (E-value above 1e-6), missing CDR3, stop codons, out-of-frame junctions, or ambiguous translated residues were removed. V3J clonotypes were defined as sequences sharing the same inferred V gene, J gene, and CDR3 amino acid sequence. To compute the percentage overlap between repertoires, the number of shared unique clonotypes was divided by the size of the smaller repertoire. RTK rarefaction, the Chao1 estimator, and Recon v2.1 estimates of unobserved clonotypes were used to assess repertoire richness. As stored in TCRdb, this immuneACCESS dataset retains in-frame rearrangements with V and J assigned. A fraction of the clones does not appear; measured against another copy, unresolved V genes explain less than half of the discrepancy, and the remainder lacks a known reason. That table supplies the V and J calls and clone size; D and trimming were determined from the DNA. The table for this sample lists roughly 480,000 clones; 65% to 80% of them were counted only once. The ten largest clonotypes hold about 12% of the sample.

With respect to this clone: The clone's antigen remains unknown. The sample holds no much larger clone one base away, and base qualities are not on file.

CDR3 length: 16 amino acids, cysteine to phenylalanine. The entry retains the CDR3 DNA only, 48 bases that are in frame from base 1. Based on the germline V gene, the CDR1 and CDR2 sequences are SNHLY and FYNNEI. Cut back by 7 bases and 2 bases, the V and J ends lie 21 bases apart. The donors were healthy, HIV-negative adults with no recently reported acute infections or vaccinations. All donors were Caucasian adults living in Nashville, Tennessee, USA. In the unsorted samples, roughly 90 million PBMCs were counted, and genomic DNA was extracted using the QIAamp DNA Blood Mini kit. Blood was collected by leukapheresis, and PBMCs were isolated by Ficoll-Histopaque density gradient centrifugation and then cryopreserved in liquid nitrogen vapor phase.

This receptor was identified in a woman aged 40 to 50 in good health. Some clones in this sample may be carry-over from other donors' samples. Sequenced material: PBMCs. The chain uses TRBV2 and TRBJ2-7; the D gene could be TRBD1 or TRBD2, each one agreeing over 6 bases. CDR3 region: CASMKVWGALTYEQYF. The DNA is TGTGCCAGCATGAAGGTGTGGGGGGCGCTTACCTACGAGCAGTACTTC.